The rows below give T cell receptor beta chains drawn from one sample of a study of shared clonotypes between healthy human individuals. TCRdb's table, derived via immunoSEQ multiplex PCR, lists solely in-frame clones and lacks some. The data hold roughly 1,500,000 clones, with 95% to 99% observed a single time. The source material was naive CD4+ T cells sorted from blood. Every receptor here comes from a man in his thirties or forties in good health. Each CDR3 is given with its conserved first and last residue. D genes are given only for firm matches. Clone size, where shown, is once, few, many, or a class for clones that have expanded.

>NA|TRBJ2-5|NA|TRBV5-1
TGCGCCAGCAGCTTATCAGGGGAGGAGACCCAGTACTTC
CASSLSGEETQYF
>NA|TRBJ2-7|NA|TRBV5-1
TGCGCCAGCAGCGTCCGGGACCTTTCCCACGAGCAGTACTTC
CASSVRDLSHEQYF
>NA|TRBJ2-1|NA|TRBV30
TGTGCCTGGAGTGGATATTCCTACAATGAGCAGTTCTTC
CAWSGYSYNEQFF
>TRBD2|TRBJ2-5|once|TRBV28
TGTGCCAGCAGTTTATACCTAGCGGGAGAGACCCAGTACTTC
CASSLYLAGETQYF
>TRBD1|TRBJ1-1|NA|TRBV5-1
TGCGCCAGCAGGGAGGGGGACAGCAAGAACACTGAAGCTTTCTTT
CASREGDSKNTEAFF
>TRBD2|TRBJ2-1|NA|TRBV18
TGTGCCAGCTCACGAAGCACTAGCGGGAGCCACAATGAGCAGTTCTTC
CASSRSTSGSHNEQFF
>NA|TRBJ1-1|NA|TRBV7-9
TGTGCCAGCAGCCCGCCCGGGTTGCCCACTGAAGCTTTCTTT
CASSPPGLPTEAFF
>NA|TRBJ1-1|NA|TRBV25-1
TGTGCCAGCAGTGAAGGACCTGGGCTCCTGAACACTGAAGCTTTCTTT
CASSEGPGLLNTEAFF
>NA|TRBJ2-4|NA|TRBV25-1
TGTGCCAGCAATTCTGGAGGTCCGGACATTCAGTACTTC
CASNSGGPDIQYF
>TRBD1|TRBJ2-2|NA|TRBV11-3
TGTGCCAGCAGCCACGGGACAGGACCCACCGGGGAGCTGTTTTTT
CASSHGTGPTGELFF
>NA|TRBJ1-1|NA|TRBV7-9
TGTGCCAGCGTGGGGGCCACTGAAGCTTTCTTT
CASVGATEAFF
>NA|TRBJ1-5|NA|TRBV10-3
TGTGCCATCAGTGAGTCGGGGGGCGATCAGCCCCAGCATTTT
CAISESGGDQPQHF
>TRBD1|TRBJ1-1|NA|TRBV5-1
TGCGCCAGCAGCTCGGGGACAGGGGTCGACACTGAAGCTTTCTTT
CASSSGTGVDTEAFF
>TRBD1|TRBJ2-7|NA|TRBV10-2
TGCGCCAGCACCCCGGGACAGGCCTACGAGCAGTACTTC
CASTPGQAYEQYF
>NA|TRBJ2-7|NA|TRBV5-4
TGTGCCAGCAGCCAGTACGACCAGACCTACGAGCAGTACTTC
CASSQYDQTYEQYF
>NA|TRBJ2-1|NA|TRBV7-2
TGTGCCAGCAGCTTTATTTGGGGGAGTGCGAATGAGCAGTTCTTC
CASSFIWGSANEQFF
>NA|TRBJ2-1|NA|TRBV9
TGTGCCAGCAGCTCCCCAGGGGTCCCTCTCGGATATAATGAGCAGTTCTTC
CASSSPGVPLGYNEQFF
>NA|TRBJ2-2|NA|TRBV7-6
TGTGCCAGCAGCTTAGTGAAAACCGGGGAGCTGTTTTTT
CASSLVKTGELFF
>NA|TRBJ2-1|NA|TRBV5-4
TGTGCCAGCAGCTCAAGGAACCGCGATGAGCAGTTCTTC
CASSSRNRDEQFF
>NA|TRBJ2-1|NA|TRBV2
TGTGCCAGCAGTGGCGGACATTTGGATGAGCAGTTCTTC
CASSGGHLDEQFF
>TRBD1|TRBJ2-5|NA|TRBV28
TGTGCCAGCAGTCGGGGACAGGGAGAGACCCAGTACTTC
CASSRGQGETQYF
>TRBD2|TRBJ2-3|NA|TRBV29-1
TGCAGCGTGGGCGCGGGAGTTAGCACAGATACGCAGTATTTT
CSVGAGVSTDTQYF
>TRBD1|TRBJ2-1|NA|TRBV11-3
TGTGCCAGCAGCTTAACAGGGGAATACAATGAGCAGTTCTTC
CASSLTGEYNEQFF
>NA|TRBJ1-3|NA|TRBV5-4
TGTGCCAGCAGCTTGTCAGGGTTCACTGGAAACACCATATATTTT
CASSLSGFTGNTIYF
>TRBD2|TRBJ2-3|NA|TRBV5-1
TGCGCCAGCAGCTTGGGACCGGGAGGGGCCGATACGCAGTATTTT
CASSLGPGGADTQYF
>NA|TRBJ1-1|NA|TRBV5-6
TGTGCCAGCAGCTTGGCCCGCACTGAAGCTTTCTTT
CASSLARTEAFF
>TRBD1|TRBJ1-2|NA|TRBV13
TGTGCCAGCAGCTTAGAGGGACAGGTTTATGGCTACACCTTC
CASSLEGQVYGYTF
>TRBD1|TRBJ2-7|NA|TRBV9
TGTGCCAGCAGCGCGGACCAGGGGGCCCGCTACGAGCAGTACTTC
CASSADQGARYEQYF
>NA|TRBJ1-1|NA|TRBV19
TGTGCCAGTAGAAAATTTCGGGGCGAAACTGAAGCTTTCTTT
CASRKFRGETEAFF
>TRBD1|TRBJ1-1|NA|TRBV6-6
TGTGCCAGCAGTACAACAGGGGATAGTGAAGCTTTCTTT
CASSTTGDSEAFF
>NA|TRBJ2-2|NA|TRBV9
TGTGCCAGCAGCGTAGCTTCCGCGGGCTATACCGGGGAGCTGTTTTTT
CASSVASAGYTGELFF
>NA|TRBJ2-7|NA|TRBV19
TGTGCCACCCGTTTTAGGCCTACAGGTGCTTTCTACGAGCAGTACTTC
CATRFRPTGAFYEQYF
>NA|TRBJ1-1|NA|TRBV4-3
TGCGCCAGCAGCCAAGGGGGGGCCATGAACACTGAAGCTTTCTTT
CASSQGGAMNTEAFF
>NA|TRBJ1-4|NA|TRBV25-1
TGTGCCAGCAGTGAAACAGGGCTAGCAACTAATGAAAAACTGTTTTTT
CASSETGLATNEKLFF
>NA|TRBJ1-3|NA|TRBV28
TGTGCCAGCACCTCCCCCAATGCGGGACACGAGCTATATTTT
CASTSPNAGHELYF
>NA|TRBJ1-5|NA|TRBV19
TGTGCCAGTAGTCTCCCAGGAGGAGTACATTTT
CASSLPGGVHF
>NA|TRBJ2-7|NA|TRBV14
TGTGCCAGCAGCCCACACGTTGAAGACAGAATCTACGAGCAGTACTTC
CASSPHVEDRIYEQYF
>NA|TRBJ1-3|NA|TRBV19
TGTGCCAGTAGTTGGGAACCGGCTGGAAACACCATATATTTT
CASSWEPAGNTIYF
>NA|TRBJ1-1|NA|TRBV5-1
TGCGCCAGCAGCGCGGACGCCGTGAACACTGAAGCTTTCTTT
CASSADAVNTEAFF
>NA|TRBJ2-4|NA|TRBV11-2
TGTGCCAGCAGCTCAGACCGAATTCAGTACTTC
CASSSDRIQYF
>TRBD2|TRBJ2-1|NA|TRBV4-1
TGCGCCAGCAGCCAAGGATGGGGTAGCGGGAGTCCCAATGAGCAGTTCTTC
CASSQGWGSGSPNEQFF
>TRBD1|TRBJ2-5|NA|TRBV28
TGTGCCAGCAGCGTCACAGGGGGCTGGGAGACCCAGTACTTC
CASSVTGGWETQYF
>NA|TRBJ2-3|NA|TRBV5-4
TGTGCCAGCAGCCCCCAGGGCACAGATACGCAGTATTTT
CASSPQGTDTQYF
>TRBD2|TRBJ2-1|NA|TRBV29-1
TGCAGCGCCTCAAGCGGGGTCGGGCAGTTCTTC
CSASSGVGQFF
>TRBD1|TRBJ2-7|NA|TRBV29-1
TGCAGCGTTCTATCCGACAGGGCTACCTACGAGCAGTACTTC
CSVLSDRATYEQYF
>TRBD1|TRBJ2-7|NA|TRBV28
TGTGCCAGCATCCCGGGACAGAAGACCGACTACGAGCAGTACTTC
CASIPGQKTDYEQYF
>NA|TRBJ2-1|NA|TRBV5-1
TGCGCCAGCAGGACGGGGGACCAATACAATGAGCAGTTCTTC
CASRTGDQYNEQFF
>TRBD2|TRBJ2-7|NA|TRBV7-9
TGTGCCAGCAGCGTGGGACTAGCGGGCTACTACGAGCAGTACTTC
CASSVGLAGYYEQYF